Presented here are 18 T cell receptor beta chains from one specimen sequenced in a study of blood T cell repertoires in COVID-19. Sequenced by immunoSEQ multiplex PCR; TCRdb stores in-frame clones only, minus some. In the table there are approximately 77,000 clones, 75% to 85% of which are singletons. Specimen: peripheral blood. The receptors stem from a woman aged 70 to 79 with acute or convalescent COVID-19.

This clone has more than one count but fewer than ten. The genes are TRBV10-3 and TRBJ2-7; 10 bases match TRBD2. This CDR3 has 15 amino acids. CDR1 ENHRY and CDR2 SYGVKD come from the germline V gene. The ends lost 3 bases at V and 2 bases at J; junction bases unmatched: 4. The CDR3 protein is CAISDPLAGAYEQYF. CDR3 in DNA: TGTGCCATCAGTGACCCCCTAGCGGGGGCCTACGAGCAGTACTTC.

This sequence joins TRBV7-2 and TRBJ2-2; TRBD2 aligns across 8 bases. Trimming removed 0 bases from V and 1 base from J; junction bases left unmatched: 1. Germline lookup yields CDR1 SGHTA and CDR2 FQGNSA. The CDR3 is made up of 16 amino acids. The CDR3 DNA reads TGTGCCAGCAGCTTAGCAAGCGGGGGGAACACCGGGGAGCTGTTTTTT. Its translation: CASSLASGGNTGELFF.

This chain joins TRBV19 and TRBJ2-4; TRBD1 aligns across 7 bases. The CDR3 totals 14 residues. The V gene's germline CDR1 is LNHDA and CDR2 SQIVND (reference sequence). V dropped 8 bases and J dropped 7; count of bases not matched to a gene: 11. CDR3 nucleotide sequence: TGTGCCAGTTCGAAACAGGGGAGAGGGAACATTCAGTACTTC. It encodes CASSKQGRGNIQYF. Full variable domain (rest looked up from reference TRBV19 and TRBJ2-4): DGGITQSPKYLFRKEGQNVTLSCEQNLNHDAMYWYRQDPGQGLRLIYYSQIVNDFQKGDIAEGYSVSREKKESFPLTVTSAQKNPTAFYLCASSKQGRGNIQYFGAGTRLSVL.

The chain couples TRBV4-2 to TRBJ2-5; 7 bases agree with TRBD2. The CDR3 extends over 16 amino acids. The germline gives CDR1 LGHNA, CDR2 YNFKEQ. The junction had 6 bases not matched to a gene; V was cut back by 0 bases and J by 2 bases. The CDR3 coding sequence is TGTGCCAGCAGCCAAGAAGGGCCGGGGGGTCAAGAGACCCAGTACTTC. It encodes CASSQEGPGGQETQYF.

J is TRBJ1-4 and V is TRBV27, with D unresolved. V was trimmed by 5 bases and J by 4 bases, leaving 11 bases between them. The CDR3 loop spans 14 amino acids. Germline V gene lookup returns CDR1 MNHEY and CDR2 SMNVEV (reference sequence). The CDR3, as DNA: TGTGCCAGCAGTCCGGCCGGGGTTAATGAAAAACTGTTTTTT. This sequence encodes CASSPAGVNEKLFF.

J is TRBJ1-5 and V is TRBV18; D perhaps matches TRBD1 (5 bases). V was pared by 3 bases and J by 5 bases, with 20 bases between. The CDR3 contains 17 residues. The V gene's germline CDR1 is KGHSH and CDR2 LQKENI. The CDR3 DNA follows: TGTGCCAGCTCACCCAACGCGGCAGGGCCCGGTCATCAGCCCCAGCATTTT. It is translated as CASSPNAAGPGHQPQHF. Drawing the rest from reference TRBV18 and TRBJ1-5, the complete variable domain is NAGVMQNPRHLVRRRGQEARLRCSPMKGHSHVYWYRQLPEEGLKFMVYLQKENIIDESGMPKERFSAEFPKEGPSILRIQQVVRGDSAAYFCASSPNAAGPGHQPQHFGDGTRLSIL.

This clone has more than one count but fewer than ten. The chain combines TRBV27 with TRBJ2-7; D is ambiguous. Germline CDR1 reads MNHEY; CDR2 reads SMNVEV (reference sequence). Trimming left V 8 bases short and J 2 bases short, with 10 bases between. CDR3 length: 12 residues. The chain's CDR3 is CASYSSPYEQYF. CDR3 nucleotides: TGTGCCAGCTACTCTTCCCCCTACGAGCAGTACTTC.

V is TRBV13 and J is TRBJ1-1; 8 positions match TRBD1. V shed 3 bases and J 5 bases; nucleotides not matched to a gene: 5. The CDR3 is made up of 14 amino acids. CDR1 PRHDT and CDR2 FYEKMQ come from the germline V gene (reference sequence). The CDR3 nucleotides are TGTGCCAGCAGCTTCCAGGGGGCGCGAACTGAAGCTTTCTTT. Translating gives CASSFQGARTEAFF.

CDR3 region: CASSLDGIPSNEQFF. CDR3 nucleotide sequence: TGTGCCAGCAGCTTAGACGGGATTCCCTCCAATGAGCAGTTCTTC. The V call is TRBV7-2, the J call TRBJ2-1; TRBD2 might be the D (5 bases). The length of the CDR3 is 15 residues. Trimming removed 1 base at V and 6 bases at J, with 13 bases between. CDR1 and CDR2 from the germline V gene are SGHTA and FQGNSA.

The chain combines TRBV6-2 or TRBV6-3 with TRBJ2-3; unclear D gene. Germline V gene sequence: CDR1 MNHEY, CDR2 SVGEGT. The CDR3 sequence is 14 residues long. Trimming stripped 6 bases from V and 3 bases from J, with 13 bases between. CDR3 nucleotide sequence: TGTGCCAGCAGCTCCGGTGGAGAAACAGATACGCAGTATTTT. It specifies CASSSGGETDTQYF.

This rearrangement joins TRBV3-1 (or the pseudogene TRBV3-2) to TRBJ1-1; 9 bases agree with TRBD1. This CDR3 comprises 15 residues. The V segment lost 4 bases and the J segment 4 bases; nucleotides outside the gene matches: 7. Germline values: CDR1 LGHDT, CDR2 YNNKEL (reference sequence). Here the CDR3 DNA reads TGTGCCAGCAGCCTCGGACAGGGGAGGTTCACTGAAGCTTTCTTT. Amino acids: CASSLGQGRFTEAFF.

J is TRBJ1-2 and V is TRBV5-1; weak D call: TRBD1 (5 bases). The germline V gene encodes CDR1 SGHRS and CDR2 YFSETQ. The CDR3 sequence is 15 residues long. Deletions cut 1 base from V and 1 base from J, with 11 bases between. CDR3 sequence: CASSLQGRVNYGYTF. The CDR3 DNA reads as TGCGCCAGCAGCTTGCAGGGTAGGGTTAACTATGGCTACACCTTC.

J is TRBJ1-1 and V is TRBV4-3; tentatively, D is TRBD1 (5 bases). The germline V and J ends were trimmed by 2 bases and 4 bases, with 17 bases remaining between them. The CDR3 consists of 16 residues. Germline CDR1 reads LGHNA; CDR2 reads YSLEER. The CDR3 DNA sequence: TGCGCCAGCAGCCAAAGGGCCCAGGGCTTAGGCACTGAAGCTTTCTTT. Translation: CASSQRAQGLGTEAFF.

V usage is TRBV9 and J usage is TRBJ1-5; a weak D match, TRBD1 (5 bases). CDR1 SGDLS and CDR2 YYNGEE come from the germline V gene. The CDR3 is 14 residues long. V lost 0 bases and J lost 3, with 7 bases in between. The CDR3 coding sequence is TGTGCCAGCAGCGTAGGGGGCTACAATCAGCCCCAGCATTTT. It is translated as CASSVGGYNQPQHF.

The table lists this clone with a few counts. CDR3 DNA sequence: TGTGCCAGCAGCTTAAGCCCCGGGACAGGGATCACCGGGGAGCTGTTTTTT. This translates into CASSLSPGTGITGELFF. The chain combines TRBV7-3 with TRBJ2-2, with 9 bases fitting TRBD1. The CDR3 is 17 amino acids. V shed 1 base and J 4 bases; nucleotides not matched to a gene: 7. Per germline, CDR1 SGHTA and CDR2 FQGTGA.

The chain couples TRBV25-1 to TRBJ1-2, with a possible D match to TRBD1 (6 bases). The CDR3 spans 14 residues. Germline V gene data show CDR1 as MGHDK and CDR2 as SYGVNS. Trimming cost V 3 bases and J 4 bases, with 12 bases left between them. CDR3 nucleotide sequence: TGTGCCAGCAGTGATGGCGGGGGCGTCTATGGCTACACCTTC. Protein product: CASSDGGGVYGYTF.

J is TRBJ2-5 and V is TRBV5-6; 8 bases fit TRBD1. The CDR3 runs 14 residues. The germline V gene has CDR1 SGHDT and CDR2 YYEEEE. Trimming cost V 1 base and J 3 bases; bases outside gene matches: 2. CDR3 DNA: TGTGCCAGCAGCTTGTTGACAGGGGAAGAGACCCAGTACTTC. Amino acid sequence: CASSLLTGEETQYF.

The chain is built from TRBV19 and TRBJ1-3; tentatively, D is TRBD1 (6 bases). Trimming left V 8 bases short and J 1 base short, with 9 bases between. The CDR3 spans 13 residues. Per germline, CDR1 LNHDA and CDR2 SQIVND (reference sequence). The CDR3 here is CASSGTSGNTIYF. The CDR3 DNA reads as TGTGCCAGTTCAGGGACATCTGGAAACACCATATATTTT.